This TCR beta chain is drawn from a study of cytomegalovirus exposure and HLA in healthy donors. General study results and limits: Generally TCR sequences proved uncommon, though certain public TCRs appeared in numerous donors.

Germline V gene sequence: CDR1 SGHNT, CDR2 YYREEE (reference sequence). Trimming stripped 4 bases from V and 8 bases from J, with 19 bases between. The CDR3 extends over 15 amino acids. When sampled, the donors appeared nominally healthy, though they likely had unrecorded immune exposures. This PCR relied on a set of 60 Vbeta primers and 13 Jbeta primers. This table comes from immunoSEQ multiplex PCR, and its TCRdb copy is limited to in-frame clones, with some not included. The sample holds some 150,000 clones, roughly 80% seen once. This clone appeared a few times. What it binds is unknown. This sequence joins TRBV5-4 and TRBJ2-1; tentatively, D is TRBD1 (6 bases). Input material: PBMCs. The sequence came from a middle-aged man in good health and CMV-seropositive. CDR3 amino acids: CASSDGETGFDEQFF. The CDR3 DNA follows: TGTGCCAGCAGCGACGGCGAGACAGGTTTTGATGAGCAGTTCTTC.